This paragraph covers one T cell receptor (beta chain) sequence. This entry is derived from a study of blood T cell repertoires in COVID-19. As for the study in general: Samples of COVID-19 (acute and convalescent) were obtained from the United States, Italy and Spain. From T cells, B-cell-depleted T cells, or PBMCs came the material, which was cDNA or gDNA.

In the original analysis: Amplification of reference gene primers was used by the study to estimate nucleated cell counts. Measured with immunoSEQ multiplex PCR; TCRdb has only the in-frame clones, and not every one. The D gene and trimming were derived from the DNA, and the V and J assignments and clone size from that table. The sample yields some 240,000 clones, approximately 80% seen once. This CDR3 is 14 amino acids long. V shed 4 bases and J shed 0 bases, with 7 bases lying between them. Germline CDR1 is KGHSH and CDR2 is LQKENI. The chain couples TRBV18 to TRBJ1-5; the D gene is possibly TRBD1 (6 bases). The source is a man aged 50 to 59 with active or convalescent COVID-19. The sequenced sample consisted of peripheral blood. The chain's CDR3 is CASSQGVSNQPQHF. In nucleotides, the CDR3 is TGTGCCAGCTCACAGGGGGTTAGCAATCAGCCCCAGCATTTT.